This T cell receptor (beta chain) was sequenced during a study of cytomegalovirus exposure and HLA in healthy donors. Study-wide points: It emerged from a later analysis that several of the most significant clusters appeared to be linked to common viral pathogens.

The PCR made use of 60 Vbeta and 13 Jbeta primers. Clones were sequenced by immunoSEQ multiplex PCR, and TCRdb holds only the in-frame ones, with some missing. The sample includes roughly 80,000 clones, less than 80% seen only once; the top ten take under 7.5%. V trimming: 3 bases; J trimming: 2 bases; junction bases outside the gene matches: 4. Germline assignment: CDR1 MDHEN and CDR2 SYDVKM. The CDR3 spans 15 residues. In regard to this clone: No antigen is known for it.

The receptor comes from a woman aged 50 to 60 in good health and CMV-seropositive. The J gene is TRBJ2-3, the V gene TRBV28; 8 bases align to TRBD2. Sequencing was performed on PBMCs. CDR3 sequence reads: CASSFPSGSTDTQYF. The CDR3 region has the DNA TGTGCCAGCAGTTTCCCTAGCGGGTCCACAGATACGCAGTATTTT.